This TCR beta chain was sequenced for a study of response to subunit inactivated influenza vaccine. Notes on the study in general: T cells newly recruited by each seasonal influenza vaccination are few, the authors suggested.

Each CDR3 protein gets one entry after TCRdb re-called the RT-PCR reads with MiXCR. The sample yields roughly 500,000 distinct CDR3 sequences, approximately 15% seen once. Per germline, CDR1 LGHNA and CDR2 YNFKEQ. Trimming took 0 bases from V and 2 from J, leaving 11 bases between them. The CDR3 has 17 amino acids. In this sample, this clonotype turned up a few times. Its specificity is unknown. The rearrangement links TRBV4-2 to TRBJ2-6; D is unclear. The receptor's source is a man between 50 and 69 years old who received an inactivated influenza vaccine. The sample consisted of CD4+ T cells sorted from PBMCs, taken around 25 months after vaccination. The CDR3, as DNA: TGTGCCAGCAGCCAAGACAGGACCACCCCTGGGGCCAACGTCCTGACTTTC. This translates into CASSQDRTTPGANVLTF.